A selection of T cell receptor beta chains follows, all from one sample in a study of T cell responses to AZD1222 COVID-19 vaccine. The table came from immunoSEQ multiplex PCR; TCRdb's copy has only in-frame clones and leaves some out. The sample consists of approximately 220,000 clones, about 92% of them appearing once. The specimen was peripheral blood, collected on day 0 of MenACWY control vaccination. The receptors derive from an adult in good health. The conserved cysteine and the conserved F or W are not part of the CDR3 here. Fields, in order: V gene, CDR3 protein.

TRBV9 ASRGGPGYT
TRBV30 AWALKGGQGLRPQH
TRBV19 ASSRTGGRYSNQPQH
TRBV30 AWSVGMGNQPQH
TRBV6-1 ASSEARGLGGYT
TRBV21-1 ASSRHSASGGDTDTQY
TRBV28 ASSEAGGVSMGGT
TRBV7-6 ASSPPWRSNEQF
TRBV30 AWSVGGNTIY
TRBV27 ASRDRGFSATNEKLF
TRBV7-3 ASSLRQHSL
TRBV4-1 ASSRGVGEKLF
TRBV6-5 ASRPTQGANTEAF
TRBV19 ASSWLGEGAEAGYT
TRBV4-2 ASSQAGTAYYEQY
TRBV15 ATSWGRGDNSPLH
TRBV28 ASRSTGSSYNSPLH
TRBV30 AWKASGNTIY
TRBV11-2 ASSPLVATKTQY
TRBV18 ASSPGVKTSYEQY
TRBV9 ASSVDAGAGNQPQH
TRBV10-3 AINSRGRLDEQY
TRBV24-1 ATRDHQGRTGELF
TRBV20-1 SASRTNERGKLF
TRBV7-2 ASSFARDSQSPLH
TRBV18 ASSPPTSGGSREF